The next 18 T cell receptor beta chains were all read from a single sample in a study of T cell responses to AZD1222 COVID-19 vaccine. Sequencing was performed with immunoSEQ multiplex PCR; in TCRdb, only in-frame clones are kept and a portion is missing. The sample lists 100,000 to 150,000 clones; approximately 89% were seen once. This specimen was peripheral blood, taken on day 0 of AZD1222 vaccination. The receptors come from an adult in good health.

V and J are TRBV5-1 and TRBJ2-5, with 11 bases identical to TRBD1. This CDR3 region has 14 residues. In germline, CDR1 is SGHRS, CDR2 YFSETQ. Trimming cost V 6 bases and J 5 bases; bases outside gene matches: 6. This CDR3 is CASTRTGGSETQYF. The CDR3 DNA is TGCGCCAGCACCCGGACAGGGGGCTCGGAGACCCAGTACTTC.

The chain carries TRBV2 and TRBJ2-5; 8 bases match TRBD2. Germline V gene sequence: CDR1 SNHLY, CDR2 FYNNEI. CDR3 length: 13 residues. Trimming at V came to 6 bases and at J to 7 bases, leaving 7 bases not matched to a gene. The CDR3 reads CASSQRERGTQYF. The CDR3, as DNA: TGTGCCAGCAGCCAGCGGGAGAGGGGGACCCAGTACTTC.

The chain combines TRBV6-5 with TRBJ1-1; TRBD1 is a possible D gene (5 bases). From germline, CDR1 is MNHEY and CDR2 SVGAGI. This CDR3 is 13 amino acids long. Deletions cut 7 bases from V and 3 bases from J, with 12 bases between. DNA of the CDR3: TGTGCCAGCACCCCCAGGGCCCACACTGAAGCTTTCTTT. Amino acid sequence: CASTPRAHTEAFF.

The chain employs TRBV5-1 and TRBJ2-1, with 12 bases identical to TRBD2. The CDR3 extends over 17 amino acids. The J segment lost 5 bases and the V segment lost 1 base, leaving 7 bases of the junction unmatched. Germline values: CDR1 SGHRS, CDR2 YFSETQ. The CDR3 loop reads CASSLSLTSGGNNEQFF. Written as DNA, the CDR3 is TGCGCCAGCAGCTTGTCCCTGACTAGCGGGGGTAACAATGAGCAGTTCTTC.

The genes are TRBV6-2 or TRBV6-3 and TRBJ2-7; 11 bases align to TRBD2. Germline assignment: CDR1 MNHEY and CDR2 SVGEGT. The CDR3 loop spans 18 amino acids. Unmatched junction bases numbered 12, after V lost 5 bases and J lost 0 bases. The CDR3: CASSQVDRLAGSSYEQYF. The CDR3 DNA follows: TGTGCCAGCAGTCAAGTAGACCGACTAGCGGGGAGCTCCTACGAGCAGTACTTC.

This clone was seen a single time. The genes are TRBV12-2 and TRBJ1-1; the table's TRBD1 call for D was not verified on the DNA. TRBV12-2 represents a pseudogene. CDR3 size: 18 residues. The CDR3 is CASRPTWGDREMNTEAFF. Here the CDR3 DNA reads TGTGCAAGTCGCCCGACCTGGGGGGACAGAGAGATGAACACTGAAGCTTTCTTT.

This sequence joins TRBV11-2 and TRBJ2-5, with 9 bases that match TRBD2. The CDR3 length is 17 residues. The germline CDR1 and CDR2 sequences are SGHAT and FQNNGV. Trimming took 2 bases from V and 2 from J; bases not matched to a gene: 9. DNA of the CDR3: TGTGCCAGCAGCTTAATCCCTAGCGGGACTGGGCAAGAGACCCAGTACTTC. This translates into CASSLIPSGTGQETQYF. Full variable domain (missing parts from reference TRBV11-2 and TRBJ2-5): EAGVAQSPRYKIIEKRQSVAFWCNPISGHATLYWYQQILGQGPKLLIQFQNNGVVDDSQLPKDRFSAERLKGVDSTLKIQPAKLEDSAVYLCASSLIPSGTGQETQYFGPGTRLLVL.

The chain uses TRBV7-9 and TRBJ1-6; D not resolved. Per germline, CDR1 SEHNR and CDR2 FQNEAQ (reference sequence). The CDR3 consists of 14 residues. Trimming took 5 bases from V and 7 from J, leaving 12 bases between them. CDR3 in amino acids: CASSSRALNSPLHF. DNA for the CDR3: TGTGCCAGCAGCAGCCGGGCCCTGAATTCACCCCTCCACTTT.

This rearrangement joins TRBV10-1 to TRBJ2-3, with 9 bases that match TRBD2. In germline, CDR1 is WNHNN, CDR2 SYGVQD (reference sequence). V gave up 2 bases and J gave up 2 bases; unmatched junction bases: 5. The CDR3 spans 16 residues. Here the CDR3 DNA reads TGCGCCAGCAGTGAGGCGACTAGCGGATACACAGATACGCAGTATTTT. This translates into CASSEATSGYTDTQYF.

The chain joins TRBV2 to TRBJ2-1; the D call may be TRBD1 or TRBD2 (5 bases each). V lost 3 bases to trimming and J lost 12 bases, with 21 bases between them. The CDR3 sequence is 15 residues long. Germline V gives CDR1 SNHLY, CDR2 FYNNEI. Here the CDR3 reads CASSDPARDHLGQFF. The CDR3 nucleotides are TGTGCCAGCAGTGATCCGGCCAGGGACCATTTAGGGCAGTTCTTC.

This sequence joins TRBV11-2 and TRBJ2-5; D not certain. V lost 2 bases and J 5 bases, leaving 15 bases between the germline ends. CDR1 is SGHAT and CDR2 is FQNNGV in the germline V gene. This CDR3 contains 15 residues. CDR3 sequence (DNA): TGTGCCAGCAGCTTAATCGGAGCGCGGAGCGAGACCCAGTACTTC. Protein: CASSLIGARSETQYF.

The CDR3 loop reads CASRPGQGTLQETQYF. The CDR3 DNA follows: TGCGCCAGCAGACCAGGACAGGGGACCCTCCAAGAGACCCAGTACTTC. This chain uses TRBV5-1 with TRBJ2-5; 9 bases match TRBD1. Germline-derived CDR1 and CDR2 are SGHRS and YFSETQ. This CDR3 spans 16 amino acids. Unmatched junction bases numbered 9, after V lost 5 bases and J lost 1 base.

This rearrangement joins TRBV19 to TRBJ1-2; D perhaps matches TRBD1 (6 bases). With 7 bases removed from V and 0 bases from J, the gap between germline ends came to 15 bases. From germline, CDR1 is LNHDA and CDR2 SQIVND (reference sequence). The CDR3 is 15 residues long. CDR3 DNA: TGTGCCAGTAATTCGGGGGCGAACCCTAACTATGGCTACACCTTC. Amino acids: CASNSGANPNYGYTF.

The CDR3: CASSILGSGGGAEQYF. CDR3 sequence (DNA): TGTGCCAGTAGTATATTAGGATCCGGGGGCGGGGCCGAGCAGTACTTC. The chain links TRBV19 to TRBJ2-7; TRBD1 or TRBD2 may be the D gene (6 bases each). Germline CDR1 and CDR2: LNHDA and SQIVND (reference sequence). V was trimmed by 2 bases and J by 6 bases, leaving 20 bases between them. CDR3 length equals 16 residues.

The chain links TRBV5-1 to TRBJ2-3, with D perhaps matching TRBD2 (6 bases). Germline values: CDR1 SGHRS, CDR2 YFSETQ. The CDR3 extends over 14 amino acids. The ends were cut back, 1 base at V and 7 bases at J, with 13 bases in the middle. In DNA, the CDR3 is TGCGCCAGCAGCTTGTTGACGGGAGCGAATACGCAGTATTTT. As protein: CASSLLTGANTQYF.

The genes are TRBV11-3 and TRBJ2-2; 7 positions agree with TRBD2. The CDR3 sequence is 16 residues long. V trimming: 5 bases; J trimming: 1 base; junction bases outside the gene matches: 7. The germline V gene has CDR1 SGHNT and CDR2 YENEEA. CDR3 residues: CASSRGGGRNTGELFF. The CDR3 DNA reads as TGTGCCAGCAGCCGCGGGGGAGGGCGGAACACCGGGGAGCTGTTTTTT.

This clone was observed a handful of times. V is TRBV4-1 and J is TRBJ1-2; D remains unclear. CDR1 and CDR2 (germline): MGHRA, YSYEKL. The V and J ends lost 2 bases and 6 bases respectively, with 13 bases between them. CDR3 length equals 14 residues. The CDR3 nucleotides are TGCGCCAGCAGCCAAACGTACGGTAGAGATGGCTACACCTTC. As protein: CASSQTYGRDGYTF.

CDR3 nucleotides: TGTGCCAGCAGTTTCGCGACAGGGACCTACGAGCAGTACTTC. Its protein is CASSFATGTYEQYF. The J gene is TRBJ2-7, the V gene TRBV27; 7 nucleotides match TRBD1. Germline CDR1 MNHEY, CDR2 SMNVEV (reference sequence). Germline trimming cut 3 bases from V and 2 bases from J; bases unmatched to any gene: 4. This CDR3 spans 14 amino acids.